The 24 T cell receptor beta chains below all came from one sample that was sequenced in a study of T cells in Graves' hyperthyroidism and ophthalmopathy. TCR beta CDR3 sequences were amplified from RNA transcripts. Initially, a first-round RT-PCR of the TCR CDR3 employed the HTBI primer set. TCRdb ran MiXCR on the multiplex PCR reads and lists one entry per CDR3 protein. The data hold 550,000 to 800,000 distinct CDR3 sequences, with about a sixth observed a single time. Source material: blood. The source is a man aged 18 to 35 with Graves' hyperthyroidism.

The table lists this clonotype with many counts. The chain recombines TRBV2 with TRBJ1-1, with D unclear. CDR3 length: 16 amino acids. V lost 2 bases to trimming and J lost 5 bases, with 18 bases between them. CDR1 is SNHLY, CDR2 FYNNEI, per germline. This CDR3 is CASSEILAFGGTEAFF. The CDR3 DNA is TGTGCCAGCAGTGAAATTTTGGCATTCGGAGGAACTGAAGCTTTCTTT.

The gene calls are TRBV6-2 or TRBV6-3 and TRBJ2-7; the match to TRBD1 covers 9 bases. CDR1 is MNHEY, CDR2 SVGEGT, per germline. V was pared by 2 bases and J by 2 bases, with 1 base of the junction left unmatched. This CDR3 comprises 14 residues. This chain's CDR3 is CASSYNRGPYEQYF. The CDR3 nucleotides read TGTGCCAGCAGTTACAACAGGGGGCCCTACGAGCAGTACTTC.

The chain couples TRBV5-1 to TRBJ2-3; D is ambiguous. The ends were cut back, 6 bases at V and 1 base at J, with 9 bases in the middle. Germline V gene data show CDR1 as SGHRS and CDR2 as YFSETQ. This CDR3 has 13 amino acids. Here the CDR3 DNA reads TGCGCCAGCACGGCGGAAGGCACAGATACGCAGTATTTT. This codes for CASTAEGTDTQYF.

This clonotype was recorded a few times. This sequence joins TRBV20-1 and TRBJ2-1, with a tentative D call TRBD1 (5 bases). Germline CDR1 and CDR2: DFQATT and SNEGSKA (reference sequence). CDR3 length: 14 residues. V gave up 1 base and J gave up 0 bases, with 7 bases separating them. The CDR3 DNA reads TGCAGTGCTAGAGGGACAAACTCCTACAATGAGCAGTTCTTC. As protein: CSARGTNSYNEQFF.

The rearrangement uses TRBV14 and TRBJ2-5; no definite D call. Trimming took off 0 bases at V and 3 bases at J, with 11 bases between the two ends. Germline CDR1 SGHDN, CDR2 FVKESK. This CDR3 spans 15 amino acids. This CDR3 is CASSQDVSEEETQYF. The CDR3 nucleotides are TGTGCCAGCAGCCAAGATGTATCGGAAGAAGAGACCCAGTACTTC.

This clonotype showed up just a few times. This chain connects TRBV10-3 to TRBJ1-5, with TRBD1 as a possible D gene (5 bases). Trimming cost V 6 bases and J 5 bases, with 17 bases left between them. This CDR3 contains 15 residues. Germline lookup yields CDR1 ENHRY and CDR2 SYGVKD. CDR3 in DNA: TGTGCCATCAGCACAGGCCAGGGAACAGATCAGCCCCAGCATTTT. Its translation: CAISTGQGTDQPQHF.

This rearrangement joins TRBV3-1 to TRBJ1-1; 11 nucleotides align to TRBD1. Germline CDR1 reads LGHDT; CDR2 reads YNNKEL (reference sequence). Trimming removed 8 bases from V and 5 bases from J; junction bases left unmatched: 10. CDR3 length: 15 amino acids. The CDR3: CASRSVGTGGTEAFF. The CDR3 DNA is TGTGCCAGCCGAAGCGTAGGGACAGGGGGGACTGAAGCTTTCTTT.

V gene TRBV29-1 combines with J gene TRBJ2-4; tentative D call: TRBD1 (5 bases). Deletions cut 6 bases from V and 3 bases from J, with 12 bases between. The CDR3 spans 13 residues. CDR1 is SQVTM, CDR2 ANQGSEA, per germline. The CDR3 sequence: CSVALDSKNIQYF. In nucleotides, the CDR3 is TGCAGCGTGGCGCTAGACAGCAAAAACATTCAGTACTTC.

Concerning this clonotype: This CDR3 is missing its conserved last phenylalanine or tryptophan, likely due to a read error. The gene calls are TRBV20-1 and TRBJ1-2; D gene ambiguous. Looked up from germline, CDR1 is DFQATT and CDR2 is SNEGSKA (reference sequence). Trimming removed 1 base at V and 4 bases at J, with 4 bases between. CDR3 length equals 11 residues. Written as DNA, the CDR3 is TGCAGTGCTAGAGGCTCCTATGGCTACACCCTC. This gives the protein CSARGSYGYTL.

In the case of this clonotype: A clone one base away is much larger, so this may be a read error. The chain couples TRBV30 to TRBJ2-3, with TRBD2 as a possible D gene (6 bases). The CDR3 length is 13 residues. Germline values: CDR1 GTSNPN, CDR2 SVGIG (reference sequence). With 8 bases removed from V and 0 bases from J, the gap between germline ends came to 12 bases. The CDR3, as DNA: TGTGCCCTAGCGCGATCTAGCACAGATACGCAGTATTTT. It yields the protein CALARSSTDTQYF.

This clonotype was detected ten times or more. The J gene is TRBJ2-1, the V gene TRBV20-1; possibly TRBD2 for D (6 bases). Germline CDR1 is DFQATT and CDR2 is SNEGSKA (reference sequence). CDR3 size: 15 residues. V gave up 3 bases and J gave up 10 bases, with 22 bases separating them. DNA of the CDR3: TGCAGTGCTAGGCGAGCGGGCTATCTCTCGGGAGAGCAGTTCTTC. It translates to CSARRAGYLSGEQFF.

In its sample, this clonotype was seen a few times. The chain uses TRBV18 and TRBJ2-7, with 7 bases lining up with TRBD1. The junction had 6 bases not matched to a gene; V was cut back by 2 bases and J by 5 bases. Germline V lookup: CDR1 KGHSH, CDR2 LQKENI. The CDR3 is made up of 14 amino acids. CDR3 protein: CASSPGAGGDEQYF. The CDR3 DNA sequence: TGTGCCAGCTCACCAGGGGCAGGGGGAGACGAGCAGTACTTC.

V usage is TRBV6-2 or TRBV6-3 and J usage is TRBJ2-1; TRBD2 matches 12 bases. Germline CDR1 and CDR2: MNHEY and SVGEGT. Losses at the gene ends were 8 bases for V and 3 bases for J; bases not matched to a gene: 5. CDR3 length: 15 residues. The CDR3 spells CASGGTSGYYNEQFF. CDR3 DNA: TGTGCCAGCGGCGGGACTAGCGGGTACTACAATGAGCAGTTCTTC.

This clonotype was detected many times. J is TRBJ2-5 and V is TRBV12-3 or TRBV12-4; D unresolved. The V end was cut by 2 bases, the J end by 2 bases, with 6 bases between. The CDR3 is 13 residues long. The CDR3 is CASSLRSQETQYF. CDR3 in DNA: TGTGCCAGCAGTTTAAGATCACAAGAGACCCAGTACTTC.

This clonotype was recorded many times. V is TRBV7-9 and J is TRBJ2-7, with D perhaps assigned TRBD1 or TRBD2 (5 bases each). The CDR3 sequence is 15 residues long. V lost 7 bases, J lost 1 base, and 17 bases lay in between. Germline values: CDR1 SEHNR, CDR2 FQNEAQ (reference sequence). As DNA, the CDR3 is TGTGCCAGCACCAGTGGCCGGGACGGGTCCTACGAGCAGTACTTC. It yields the protein CASTSGRDGSYEQYF.

This clonotype was recorded a few times. J is TRBJ2-7 and V is TRBV4-1; 7 bases are a match to TRBD2. V shed 2 bases, J shed 3 bases, and the junction held 10 bases outside the gene matches. Germline assignment: CDR1 MGHRA and CDR2 YSYEKL. The length of the CDR3 is 16 residues. The CDR3, as DNA: TGCGCCAGCAGCCAATTTCCGGCGGGAGTAAGCTACGAGCAGTACTTC. Encoded protein: CASSQFPAGVSYEQYF.

The rearrangement links TRBV11-2 to TRBJ2-5; tentatively, D is TRBD2 (5 bases). Germline CDR1 SGHAT, CDR2 FQNNGV. CDR3 size: 14 residues. Trimming left V 4 bases short and J 3 bases short, with 12 bases between. CDR3 bases: TGTGCCAGCAGCTATACCCGGGGAAAAGAGACCCAGTACTTC. It is translated as CASSYTRGKETQYF.

This chain connects TRBV6-2 or TRBV6-3 to TRBJ2-3, with 9 bases aligning to TRBD1. This CDR3 comprises 17 residues. The junction had 8 bases not matched to a gene; V was cut back by 2 bases and J by 2 bases. The germline CDR1 and CDR2 sequences are MNHEY and SVGEGT. The CDR3 loop is CASSYLTGGADTDTQYF. The DNA of the CDR3 is TGTGCCAGCAGTTACCTTACAGGGGGCGCTGACACAGATACGCAGTATTTT.

This clonotype was seen more than once but under ten times. The rearrangement uses TRBV9 and TRBJ2-7, with 8 bases matching TRBD2. J gave up 0 bases and V 4 bases, and 9 bases lay outside the gene matches. This CDR3 has 16 residues. Germline CDR1 is SGDLS and CDR2 is YYNGEE. CDR3 bases: TGTGCCAGCAGCCCCGGGGGGAGCGGGAGCTCCTACGAGCAGTACTTC. It codes for CASSPGGSGSSYEQYF.

The sample holds many counts of this clonotype. This sequence joins TRBV28 and TRBJ2-7; D may correspond to TRBD1 or TRBD2 (5 bases each). The germline V and J ends were trimmed by 5 bases and 3 bases, with 14 bases remaining between them. The CDR3 is made up of 14 amino acids. Germline CDR1 MDHEN, CDR2 SYDVKM. The CDR3 region has the DNA TGTGCCAGCAGTCCAAGGGACCGAAACTACGAGCAGTACTTC. Protein product: CASSPRDRNYEQYF.

This clonotype was picked up many times. The chain links TRBV3-1 to TRBJ2-7, with TRBD2 identical over 14 bases. CDR1 is LGHDT and CDR2 is YNNKEL in the germline V gene (reference sequence). The CDR3 sequence is 18 residues long. Losses at the gene ends were 8 bases for V and 3 bases for J; bases not matched to a gene: 15. For the CDR3, the DNA is TGTGCCAGCTCACCAACCGGGACTAGCGGGAGAATCTTCTACGAGCAGTACTTC. Translated, it gives CASSPTGTSGRIFYEQYF.

The CDR3 coding sequence is TGCGCCAGCCTGGGCCCGTTGATGGATACGCAGTATTTT. Encoded protein: CASLGPLMDTQYF. V and J are TRBV5-1 and TRBJ2-3; D ambiguous. Trimming cost V 7 bases and J 6 bases, with 15 bases left between them. Looked up from germline, CDR1 is SGHRS and CDR2 is YFSETQ. The CDR3 consists of 13 residues.

This clonotype was recorded a few times. The rearrangement joins TRBV2 to TRBJ2-5, with a possible D match to TRBD2 (5 bases). This CDR3 is built from 13 residues. From germline, CDR1 is SNHLY and CDR2 FYNNEI. Trimming took off 7 bases at V and 3 bases at J, with 12 bases between the two ends. CDR3 sequence: CASNSWREETQYF. In nucleotides, the CDR3 is TGTGCCAGCAATTCGTGGCGGGAAGAGACCCAGTACTTC.

This clonotype was found a few times. The chain combines TRBV10-3 with TRBJ2-1; D may correspond to TRBD1 or TRBD2 (5 bases each). The germline gives CDR1 ENHRY, CDR2 SYGVKD. This CDR3 is 13 amino acids long. The V gene lost 6 bases and the J gene lost 5 bases, with 11 bases spanning the gap. CDR3 DNA sequence: TGTGCCATCAGCCGGGACGGAGACAATGAGCAGTTCTTC. This translates into CAISRDGDNEQFF.